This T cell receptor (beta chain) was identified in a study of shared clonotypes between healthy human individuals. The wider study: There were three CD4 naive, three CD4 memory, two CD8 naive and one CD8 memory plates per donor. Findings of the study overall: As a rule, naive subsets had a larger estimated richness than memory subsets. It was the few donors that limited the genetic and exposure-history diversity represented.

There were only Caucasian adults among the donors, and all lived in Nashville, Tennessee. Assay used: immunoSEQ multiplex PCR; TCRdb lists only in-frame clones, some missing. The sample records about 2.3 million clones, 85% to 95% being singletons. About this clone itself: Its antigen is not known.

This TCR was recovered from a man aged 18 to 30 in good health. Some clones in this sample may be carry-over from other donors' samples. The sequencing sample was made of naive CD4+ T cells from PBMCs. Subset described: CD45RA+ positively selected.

The CDR3 region is CASSYETGVGEQYF. The CDR3 region has the DNA TGTGCCAGCAGCTATGAGACAGGGGTAGGCGAGCAGTACTTC. The rearrangement joins TRBV7-2 to TRBJ2-7; 8 bases align to TRBD1. CDR1 is SGHTA, CDR2 FQGNSA, per germline. The length of the CDR3 is 14 residues. V trimming: 4 bases; J trimming: 6 bases; junction bases outside the gene matches: 8.